The source of this TCR beta chain is a study of blood T cell repertoires in COVID-19. Study context: COVID-19 samples from acute and convalescent phases originated in the United States, Italy and Spain.

The CDR3 extends over 15 amino acids. CDR1 and CDR2 (germline): MNHEY, SVGAGI. V lost 4 bases to trimming and J lost 4 bases, with 16 bases between them. Clones were read by immunoSEQ multiplex PCR, and TCRdb kept only the in-frame ones, dropping some. Of over 200,000 clones in the sample, about 83% were seen once. The origin of this receptor is a woman aged 45-60 years with acute or convalescent COVID-19. Specimen: peripheral blood. V and J are TRBV6-5 and TRBJ2-5; D might be TRBD2 (6 bases). For the CDR3, the DNA is TGTGCCAGCAGTTTACAAGGGAGGTTTGGAGAGACCCAGTACTTC. Translating it yields CASSLQGRFGETQYF.